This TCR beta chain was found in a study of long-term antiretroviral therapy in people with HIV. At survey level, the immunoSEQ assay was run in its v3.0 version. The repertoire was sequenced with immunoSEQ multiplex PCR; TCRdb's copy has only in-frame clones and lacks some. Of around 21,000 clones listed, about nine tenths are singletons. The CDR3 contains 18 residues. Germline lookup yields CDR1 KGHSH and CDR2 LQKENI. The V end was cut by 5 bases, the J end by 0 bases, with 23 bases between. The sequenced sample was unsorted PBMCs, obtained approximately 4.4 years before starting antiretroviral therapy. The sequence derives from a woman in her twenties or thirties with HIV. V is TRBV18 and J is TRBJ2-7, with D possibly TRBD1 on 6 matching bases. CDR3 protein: CASSSVTDTGWNSYEQYF. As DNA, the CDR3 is TGTGCCAGCTCATCCGTAACCGATACAGGGTGGAACTCCTACGAGCAGTACTTC.